Listed below are T cell receptor beta chains from one sample, sequenced in a study of blood T cells in healthy people across ages. TCRdb used MiXCR to reprocess the 5' RACE reads, holding one entry per CDR3 protein. The sample includes approximately 1.5 million distinct CDR3 sequences, about 35% seen only once; the top ten take roughly 10%. The specimen sequenced was blood. The receptors derive from a woman in her twenties or thirties in good health. Each CDR3 is given with its conserved first and last residue. Fields, in order: J gene, V gene, clone size, D gene, CDR3 DNA, CDR3 protein. The D gene is left open where the match is weak. Some rows have no size entry. The others give once, few or many, or a class for an expanded clone.

TRBJ2-3	TRBV6-5	few	.	TGTGCCAGCAGCTTCCTTGACGGCACAGATACGCAGTATTTT	CASSFLDGTDTQYF
TRBJ2-3	TRBV23-1	few	TRBD2	TGCGCCAGCAGTCAATCGACCGGTGGCGGGAGTGGAGATACGCAGTATTTT	CASSQSTGGGSGDTQYF
TRBJ2-6	TRBV12-3/TRBV12-4	.	.	TGTGCCAGCAGTTTTGGGGGCACCAGGGTGCCTCTCTCTGGGGCCAACGTCCTGACTTTC	CASSFGGTRVPLSGANVLTF
TRBJ2-5	TRBV6-1	.	.	TGTGCCAGCAGTGCGGGAACTTGGGGCCAGGAGACCCAGTACTTC	CASSAGTWGQETQYF
TRBJ1-6	TRBV4-2	.	.	TGTGCCAGCAGTGATCTCGACAGTATCAATTCACCCCTCCACTTT	CASSDLDSINSPLHF
TRBJ1-1	TRBV18	.	TRBD1	TGTGCCAGCTCACCTAAAACGACAGGGAAGGTTGGGAGCTTGAACACTGAAGCTTTCTTT	CASSPKTTGKVGSLNTEAFF
TRBJ1-1	TRBV20-1	.	.	TGCAGTGCTAGAGGTGAAGCGGGGGAGGCTTTCTTT	CSARGEAGEAFF
TRBJ2-3	TRBV7-8	.	.	TGTGCCAGCAGCTTAAGTATGCAGGCGCGAAACACAGATACGCAGTATTTT	CASSLSMQARNTDTQYF
TRBJ2-7	TRBV20-1	.	.	TGCAGTGCTAGAGATCTACGTACCAGGGTAGGCGAGCAGTACTTC	CSARDLRTRVGEQYF
TRBJ2-7	TRBV11-2	.	.	TGTGCCAGCAGCTTAACCCTCATGGGTAGCGAGAGACCGTACGAGCAGTACTTC	CASSLTLMGSERPYEQYF
TRBJ2-3	TRBV7-8	few	TRBD1	TGTGCCAGCAGCCCTGCCAGGGGGCAACGGAAAAGCACAGATACGCAGTATTTT	CASSPARGQRKSTDTQYF
TRBJ2-5	TRBV3-1	.	.	TGTGCCAGCAGCCAAGACCCAGCCGGTAACCAAGAGACCCAGTACTTC	CASSQDPAGNQETQYF
TRBJ1-5	TRBV20-1	.	.	TGCAGTGCTAGAGATTGGGCCCGACAGGCTCGGCTATATCAGCCCCAGCATTTT	CSARDWARQARLYQPQHF
TRBJ1-1	TRBV18	.	.	TGTGCCAGCTCACCACCAGAGGCCCTTTCGGACACTGAAGCTTTCTTT	CASSPPEALSDTEAFF
TRBJ2-2	TRBV2	.	.	TGTGCCAGCAGTAAATCTCAGGGGTCCGGGGAGCTGTTTTTT	CASSKSQGSGELFF
TRBJ2-5	TRBV20-1	.	.	TGCAGTGTTAGAGATCAAAGCGGGCAAGAGACCCAGTACTTC	CSVRDQSGQETQYF
TRBJ1-6	TRBV12-3/TRBV12-4	few	TRBD1	TGTGCCAGCAGTCCTACAGGGGGTTCTCCCCTTTCACCCCTCCACTTT	CASSPTGGSPLSPLHF
TRBJ1-1	TRBV6-6	.	.	TGTGCCAGTAGTTACACACCCATGAACACTGAAGCTTTCTTT	CASSYTPMNTEAFF